This passage covers 25 T cell receptor beta chains from one sample sequenced in a study of shared clonotypes between healthy human individuals. Profiled with immunoSEQ multiplex PCR; TCRdb holds only in-frame clones, not every one. The sample records some 1.5 million clones, approximately 96% being singletons. Specimen: naive CD4+ T cells sorted from blood. Subset of the sample: CD45RA+ positively selected. The source is a man aged 25 to 40 in good health.

This chain uses TRBV28 with TRBJ1-3; D not certain. The V gene lost 3 bases and the J gene lost 7 bases, with 7 bases spanning the gap. CDR3 size: 12 residues. CDR1 is MDHEN and CDR2 is SYDVKM in the germline V gene. CDR3 coding DNA: TGTGCCAGCAGTTTTAGCGTGAACACCATATATTTT. It specifies CASSFSVNTIYF.

Concerning this clone: This same CDR3 is encoded by further DNA sequences in the sample. The V call is TRBV15, the J call TRBJ2-7; D remains ambiguous. V was cut by 0 bases and J by 2 bases, with 8 bases left in between. The CDR3 has 14 amino acids. Germline-derived CDR1 and CDR2 are LNHNV and YYDKDF (reference sequence). The CDR3 is CATSREGGTYEQYF. The CDR3 bases are TGTGCCACCAGCAGAGAAGGCGGAACCTACGAGCAGTACTTC.

This rearrangement joins TRBV2 to TRBJ2-3; 10 bases fit TRBD2. V lost 7 bases to trimming and J lost 7 bases; unmatched junction nucleotides: 8. The CDR3 has 14 amino acids. The germline CDR1 and CDR2 sequences are SNHLY and FYNNEI. CDR3 protein: CASNAGLASNTQYF. CDR3 bases: TGTGCCAGCAATGCGGGACTAGCGTCAAATACGCAGTATTTT.

V and J are TRBV20-1 and TRBJ1-1; D ambiguous. The V gene's germline CDR1 is DFQATT and CDR2 SNEGSKA (reference sequence). V was shortened by 8 bases and J by 1 base, with 8 bases between the two germline ends. There are 11 residues in the CDR3. CDR3 protein: CSIPGNTEAFF. CDR3 bases: TGCAGTATTCCGGGGAACACTGAAGCTTTCTTT.

The table lists this clone with a count of one. This CDR3 reads CASSYSSGTSYEQYF. The DNA of the CDR3 is TGTGCCAGCAGTTACTCGTCAGGGACATCCTACGAGCAGTACTTC. The chain carries TRBV6-6 and TRBJ2-7, with D possibly matching TRBD1 (6 bases). Germline CDR1 reads MNHNY; CDR2 reads SVGAGI (reference sequence). The length of the CDR3 is 15 residues. V lost 0 bases to trimming and J lost 1 base, with 10 bases between them.

The chain uses TRBV5-1 and TRBJ1-2, with 11 bases that match TRBD1. This CDR3 contains 14 residues. Germline CDR1 and CDR2: SGHRS and YFSETQ. The V gene end was trimmed by 6 bases and the J gene end by 6 bases; junction bases not matched to a gene: 7. In DNA form, the CDR3 reads TGCGCCAGCAACGGACAGGGGGCGCCGGATGGCTACACCTTC. Translation: CASNGQGAPDGYTF.

The chain is built from TRBV28 and TRBJ1-2; D uncertain. The germline V and J ends were trimmed by 5 bases and 6 bases, with 13 bases remaining between them. The CDR3 extends over 13 amino acids. Germline CDR1 reads MDHEN; CDR2 reads SYDVKM. Here the CDR3 DNA reads TGTGCCAGCAGTATGGACGGCATCCATGGCTACACCTTC. This codes for CASSMDGIHGYTF.

This clone turned up a few times. The chain employs TRBV14 and TRBJ1-2; D call uncertain. The CDR3 has 13 amino acids. CDR1 is SGHDN and CDR2 is FVKESK in the germline V gene. V lost 0 bases, J lost 8 bases, and 10 bases lay in between. CDR3 amino acids: CASSQDYVRGYTF. CDR3 in DNA: TGTGCCAGCAGCCAAGATTACGTGCGGGGCTACACCTTC.

This rearrangement joins TRBV25-1 to TRBJ1-2, with 10 bases that match TRBD1. This CDR3 has 15 residues. Germline-derived CDR1 and CDR2 are MGHDK and SYGVNS. V lost 2 bases and J lost 3; bases outside the gene matches: 3. The CDR3 here is CASSERDRGYYGYTF. Here the CDR3 DNA reads TGTGCCAGCAGTGAAAGGGACAGGGGTTACTATGGCTACACCTTC.

This clone was recorded once. The chain is built from TRBV9 and TRBJ1-4, with 7 bases lining up with TRBD1. The CDR3 extends over 17 amino acids. Germline assignment: CDR1 SGDLS and CDR2 YYNGEE. Trimming at V came to 0 bases and at J to 6 bases, leaving 11 bases not matched to a gene. The DNA for the CDR3 is TGTGCCAGCAGCGTAGCCCCTAGACAGGGTGGAGATGAAAAACTGTTTTTT. This gives the protein CASSVAPRQGGDEKLFF.

The table lists this clone with a count of one. This rearrangement joins TRBV6-1 to TRBJ2-1; unclear D gene. The CDR3 sequence is 11 residues long. Germline V gene lookup returns CDR1 MNHNS and CDR2 SASEGT. The V and J ends lost 8 bases and 7 bases respectively, with 9 bases between them. As DNA, the CDR3 is TGTGCCAGCCGACGTCAGAATGAGCAGTTCTTC. Translated, it gives CASRRQNEQFF.

In this sample, this clone turned up once. This sequence joins TRBV15 and TRBJ2-2, with D perhaps matching TRBD1 or TRBD2 (5 bases each). Germline CDR1 is LNHNV and CDR2 is YYDKDF (reference sequence). The CDR3 consists of 14 residues. Trimming removed 5 bases at V and 6 bases at J, with 13 bases between. The DNA for the CDR3 is TGTGCCACCAGCCGGGACCCCAAGGCCGGGGAGCTGTTTTTT. It translates to CATSRDPKAGELFF.

This chain uses TRBV7-3 with TRBJ2-7, with 10 bases identical to TRBD2. Unmatched junction bases numbered 1, after V lost 2 bases and J lost 0 bases. The CDR3 contains 15 residues. In germline, CDR1 is SGHTA, CDR2 FQGTGA. Here the CDR3 DNA reads TGTGCCAGCAGCTTAGCTAGCGGGGGCTCCTACGAGCAGTACTTC. It translates to CASSLASGGSYEQYF.

CDR3 sequence (DNA): TGTGCCAGTAGTATTAGGCAGGGGCGGACCTACGAGCAGTACTTC. Encoded protein: CASSIRQGRTYEQYF. V is TRBV19 and J is TRBJ2-7; TRBD1 is a possible D gene (6 bases). The CDR3 loop spans 15 amino acids. CDR1 LNHDA and CDR2 SQIVND come from the germline V gene (reference sequence). Trimming cost V 3 bases and J 2 bases, with 14 bases left between them.

Here the CDR3 DNA reads TGTGCCAGCAGTTACCTTGACAGTTATGGCTACACCTTC. Protein sequence: CASSYLDSYGYTF. This chain uses TRBV6-6 with TRBJ1-2; D possibly corresponds to TRBD1 (5 bases). Trimming removed 2 bases from V and 5 bases from J, with 9 bases in between. The CDR3 sequence is 13 residues long. Germline CDR1 is MNHNY and CDR2 is SVGAGI (reference sequence).

This rearrangement joins TRBV2 to TRBJ2-7, with D possibly matching TRBD1 (5 bases). The CDR3 consists of 12 residues. CDR1 is SNHLY and CDR2 is FYNNEI in the germline V gene. Trimming took off 2 bases at V and 12 bases at J, with 14 bases between the two ends. This chain's CDR3 is CASSEWPGPLYF. As DNA, the CDR3 is TGTGCCAGCAGTGAATGGCCAGGGCCACTGTACTTC.

This clone appeared once. The V gene is TRBV5-1, the J gene TRBJ2-2; a possible D gene is TRBD1 (6 bases). The V end was cut by 0 bases, the J end by 4 bases, with 13 bases between. This CDR3 spans 16 amino acids. CDR1 is SGHRS, CDR2 YFSETQ, per germline. The CDR3 spells CASSLARGDITGELFF. CDR3 DNA: TGCGCCAGCAGCTTGGCCAGGGGAGATATCACCGGGGAGCTGTTTTTT.

The chain uses TRBV6-6 and TRBJ2-5, with D unclear. The CDR3 runs 14 residues. Germline V gene data show CDR1 as MNHNY and CDR2 as SVGAGI (reference sequence). Trimming removed 5 bases from V and 5 bases from J, with 15 bases in between. CDR3 bases: TGTGCCAGCAGTAAGTCTATTCCCATGGAGACCCAGTACTTC. This codes for CASSKSIPMETQYF.

The V call is TRBV6-1, the J call TRBJ2-5; maybe TRBD1 (5 bases). This CDR3 has 14 residues. Trimming pared 2 bases from V and 3 bases from J, leaving 10 bases between. Germline V lookup: CDR1 MNHNS, CDR2 SASEGT. CDR3 loop: CASSEWTLKETQYF. The CDR3 DNA reads TGTGCCAGCAGTGAATGGACATTAAAAGAGACCCAGTACTTC.

A remark on this clone: Other nucleotide sequences from this sample produce the same CDR3. This sequence joins TRBV6-5 and TRBJ2-3, with 8 bases that match TRBD2. V dropped 0 bases and J dropped 1; count of bases not matched to a gene: 3. The CDR3 sequence is 16 residues long. CDR1 is MNHEY, CDR2 SVGAGI, per germline. Written as DNA, the CDR3 is TGTGCCAGCAGTTACTCTCGGCGGGGGGGCACAGATACGCAGTATTTT. Protein product: CASSYSRRGGTDTQYF.

The chain links TRBV7-2 to TRBJ2-2; 8 bases fit TRBD2. There are 14 residues in the CDR3. In germline, CDR1 is SGHTA, CDR2 FQGNSA. After removal of 2 bases from V and 6 bases from J, the junction contained 2 bases not matched to a gene. CDR3 loop: CASSLLAGAGELFF. CDR3 coding DNA: TGTGCCAGCAGCTTACTAGCGGGTGCCGGGGAGCTGTTTTTT. Full variable domain (outside the CDR3, taken from reference TRBV7-2 and TRBJ2-2): GAGVSQSPSNKVTEKGKDVELRCDPISGHTALYWYRQSLGQGLEFLIYFQGNSAPDKSGLPSDRFSAERTGGSVSTLTIQRTQQEDSAVYLCASSLLAGAGELFFGEGSRLTVL.

CDR3 sequence reads: CASSQGGSNQPQHF. The CDR3 region has the DNA TGCGCCAGCAGCCAAGGGGGTAGCAATCAGCCCCAGCATTTT. The chain uses TRBV5-1 and TRBJ1-5; D is possibly TRBD1 (6 bases). The CDR3 loop spans 14 amino acids. With 4 bases removed from V and 0 bases from J, the gap between germline ends came to 8 bases. Germline loops: CDR1 SGHRS, CDR2 YFSETQ.

In regard to this clone: Different DNA sequences within this sample yield the same CDR3. In DNA form, the CDR3 reads TGTGCCAGTAGTATTGGGGGACTAAGCACAGATACGCAGTATTTT. Translation: CASSIGGLSTDTQYF. V and J are TRBV19 and TRBJ2-3; 7 positions agree with TRBD2. Trimming at V came to 3 bases and at J to 0 bases, leaving 3 bases not matched to a gene. Germline V gene lookup returns CDR1 LNHDA and CDR2 SQIVND (reference sequence). CDR3 size: 15 residues. Complete variable domain (other parts from reference TRBV19 and TRBJ2-3): DGGITQSPKYLFRKEGQNVTLSCEQNLNHDAMYWYRQDPGQGLRLIYYSQIVNDFQKGDIAEGYSVSREKKESFPLTVTSAQKNPTAFYLCASSIGGLSTDTQYFGPGTRLTVL.

The CDR3 DNA is TGTGCCAGCAGCTTGGCATGGCAGGATTCCTACAATGAGCAGTTCTTC. Its translation is CASSLAWQDSYNEQFF. The V gene is TRBV5-5, the J gene TRBJ2-1; no definite D call. Looked up from germline, CDR1 is SGHKS and CDR2 is YYEKEE (reference sequence). Trimming stripped 0 bases from V and 1 base from J, with 11 bases between. This CDR3 is built from 16 residues. Filled out from reference TRBV5-5 and TRBJ2-1, the complete variable domain reads DAGVTQSPTHLIKTRGQQVTLRCSPISGHKSVSWYQQVLGQGPQFIFQYYEKEERGRGNFPDRFSARQFPNYSSELNVNALLLGDSALYLCASSLAWQDSYNEQFFGPGTRLTVL.

The V gene is TRBV4-1, the J gene TRBJ1-5; 7 positions agree with TRBD1. This CDR3 comprises 15 residues. The trim removed 4 bases at V and 7 bases at J, leaving 10 bases unmatched. Germline CDR1 and CDR2: MGHRA and YSYEKL. For the CDR3, the DNA is TGCGCCAGCAGCCTCCAGAGGGGGCCTCGGCAGCCCCAGCATTTT. Its translation is CASSLQRGPRQPQHF.